These T cell receptor beta chains were read from a single sample in a study of T cell changes during pregnancy in multiple sclerosis. The data were produced by immunoSEQ multiplex PCR, yet TCRdb's version contains in-frame clones alone and is incomplete. In the table there are tens of thousands of clones, 80% to 95% of which are singletons. This sample comprised CD4+ T cells from peripheral blood mononuclear cells, obtained in the second trimester of pregnancy. The receptors stem from a female donor with multiple sclerosis, enrolled in a pregnancy study. Both conserved end residues are trimmed from each CDR3.

CDR3 protein	V gene	J gene
ASSGEGRTGADYGYT	TRBV6-1	TRBJ1-2
ASSRDSGGAVELF	TRBV6-5	TRBJ2-2
ASSLEGDGTDTQY	TRBV11-2	TRBJ2-3
ASSLEGTGANVLT	TRBV5-1	TRBJ2-6
ASGQGKYEQY	TRBV10-3	TRBJ2-7
ASSQGQYGWA	TRBV14	TRBJ1-2
ASSSWLGNGETQY	TRBV5-1	TRBJ2-5
ASSIDREGRAF	TRBV19	TRBJ1-1
ASSGKTGGNTIY	TRBV9	TRBJ1-3
ASSLVPGGGQPQH	TRBV7-2	TRBJ1-5
ASNGGGARVTGELF	TRBV9	TRBJ2-2
SAIVRYEQY	TRBV29-1	TRBJ2-7
AIRNSGRSYNEQF	TRBV10-3	TRBJ2-1
ASNAGAPYEQY	TRBV28	TRBJ2-7
ASSYREGTEAF	TRBV19	TRBJ1-1
ASSLSGRDRPYNEQF	TRBV5-8	TRBJ2-1
ASSLATGTGETQY	TRBV11-2	TRBJ2-5
ASSQGRGPNTGELF	TRBV4-3	TRBJ2-2
ASSLATVSGNTIY	TRBV28	TRBJ1-3
SVEGGLGRKNEQF	TRBV29-1	TRBJ2-1
ASSGLVSGELF	TRBV2	TRBJ2-2
ASSLGQVNYNEQF	TRBV5-1	TRBJ2-1
AWSVQLGRQGLF	TRBV30	TRBJ1-4